The rows below give T cell receptor beta chains drawn from one sample of a study of human T cells and chemical hapten exposure. TCRdb itself ran the 5' RACE reads through MiXCR, one entry per CDR3 protein. The sample contains approximately 150,000 distinct CDR3 sequences, 4.1% of which appear only once. These receptors all come from a female donor in good health. CDR3s include the opening cysteine and the closing phenylalanine or tryptophan. The order of the fields is D gene, J gene, V gene, CDR3 protein. A D gene is named only where the DNA matches it firmly.

NA TRBJ1-5 TRBV6-2/TRBV6-3 CSSVNRRGEPQHF
NA TRBJ1-1 TRBV30 CACQQGITEAFF
NA TRBJ2-5 TRBV5-1 CASSSGQRSSETQYF
NA TRBJ2-7 TRBV20-1 CSASRRGASEQYF
NA TRBJ2-3 TRBV27 CASSYRALSTQYF
NA TRBJ1-2 TRBV28 CASSPPPRGYGYTF
NA TRBJ2-2 TRBV4-2 CASSRQVIGVTGELFF
TRBD2 TRBJ2-1 TRBV28 CASSLLAGVYNEQFF
TRBD1 TRBJ1-5 TRBV4-3 CASSPRQGASQPQHF
NA TRBJ1-5 TRBV5-8 CASSLVRQAYSNQPQHF
NA TRBJ2-7 TRBV30 CAWSGIVAYEQYF
TRBD1 TRBJ2-5 TRBV5-6 CASSPGQRETQYF
NA TRBJ2-5 TRBV6-5 CASGVTQETQYF
NA TRBJ2-2 TRBV6-1 CASSVRVEGTGELFF
NA TRBJ1-2 TRBV6-5 CASSYSRSWGPKGYTF
NA TRBJ1-1 TRBV11-2 CASTPTYGGTEAFF
TRBD1 TRBJ2-3 TRBV28 CASSPQGSTDTQYF
TRBD1 TRBJ1-2 TRBV20-1 CSLPLQGALNYGYTF
NA TRBJ1-2 TRBV6-1 CASSVQRTGLYGYTF
NA TRBJ2-7 TRBV6-6 CASSRQEMYEQYF
NA TRBJ1-2 TRBV2 CASSVEGDDGYTF
NA TRBJ2-2 TRBV7-2 CASGTGRPVGELFF
TRBD1 TRBJ1-2 TRBV7-7 CASRPLQGGDYGYTF
NA TRBJ1-5 TRBV12-3/TRBV12-4 CASSLSGRGNQPQHF
NA TRBJ1-3 TRBV5-6 CASSASPSGNTIYF
TRBD1 TRBJ1-1 TRBV9 CASSLNWVNRDRGSMNTEAFF
NA TRBJ1-3 TRBV7-2 CASSLGRGMAGNTIYF
NA TRBJ1-2 TRBV24-1 CATTLGRDAHYGYTF
NA TRBJ1-6 TRBV6-6 CASSYGQQSPLHF
NA TRBJ2-7 TRBV24-1 CATSSREQYF
NA TRBJ2-7 TRBV20-1 CSARDPQGCSYEQYF
NA TRBJ1-1 TRBV12-3/TRBV12-4 CASSPPPRVEAFF
NA TRBJ1-1 TRBV3-1 CASSQGLMSTEAFF
NA TRBJ2-7 TRBV7-2 CASSLVSPLSYEQYF
NA TRBJ1-6 TRBV6-2/TRBV6-3 CASRKTRDSPLHF
NA TRBJ1-2 TRBV7-8 CASSKQDLNYGYTF
NA TRBJ1-2 TRBV29-1 CSADPLTGYGYTF
NA TRBJ2-2 TRBV6-2/TRBV6-3 CASRLNTGLRELFF
NA TRBJ1-1 TRBV11-2 CASTQWGRGTEAFF
TRBD1 TRBJ1-2 TRBV2 CASSDIGSGQVYGYTF
NA TRBJ2-7 TRBV28 CASSIDARNEQYF
NA TRBJ2-1 TRBV5-1 CASSSLEGGGYNEQFF
NA TRBJ2-7 TRBV2 CASSEQSYEQYF
NA TRBJ1-1 TRBV20-1 CSASPGPEAFF
NA TRBJ1-1 TRBV5-1 CASSSQTGNTEAFF
TRBD2 TRBJ2-7 TRBV20-1 CSATAGDYEQYF
NA TRBJ2-3 TRBV5-1 CASSLIRGTSDTQYF
TRBD1 TRBJ1-1 TRBV29-1 CSVTGTGYTEAFF
NA TRBJ1-6 TRBV9 CASSVDSAVQESPLHF
TRBD1 TRBJ2-7 TRBV12-3/TRBV12-4 CASRPQGSLRKEQYF
NA TRBJ1-1 TRBV11-2 CASSLDPRGGAFF
NA TRBJ2-3 TRBV2 CASSELSMGSGYTDTQYF
NA TRBJ1-5 TRBV12-3/TRBV12-4 CASRPGRDRGGNQPQHF
NA TRBJ2-1 TRBV28 CASNGASLSLEQFF
TRBD2 TRBJ2-3 TRBV27 CASSLYMRGGRTDTQYF
NA TRBJ2-1 TRBV28 CASSSHRLFPQQFF
NA TRBJ2-1 TRBV27 CASSLRVRQTGNNEQFF
TRBD1 TRBJ2-7 TRBV18 CASSPRAGGTYEQYF